The rows below give T cell receptor beta chains drawn from one sample of a study of blood T cell repertoires in COVID-19. Measured with immunoSEQ multiplex PCR; TCRdb has only the in-frame clones, and not every one. The sample has just under 350,000 clones; about 90% are singletons. What was sequenced was peripheral blood. All receptors come from a woman aged 18-35 years who had recovered from COVID-19. Both conserved end residues are part of each CDR3. A D gene is named only where the DNA matches it firmly. A row's size may be missing; if present it is once, few, many or a size class.

j_call clone_size d_call v_call cdr3_nt cdr3_aa
TRBJ2-3 NA TRBD2 TRBV6-2/TRBV6-3 TGTGCCAGCAGTTACCCCCCACCTAGCGGTGTCACAGATACGCAGTATTTT CASSYPPPSGVTDTQYF
TRBJ2-1 NA NA TRBV15 TGTGCCACCAGCAGAGATCCCCAGGGCTTCTCCTACAATGAGCAGTTCTTC CATSRDPQGFSYNEQFF
TRBJ1-1 NA TRBD1 TRBV19 TGTGCCAGTAGTATTCCAGGGGGCAACACTGAAGCTTTCTTT CASSIPGGNTEAFF
TRBJ2-5 NA NA TRBV7-2 TGTGCCAGCAGCTTAGGGAGGGGATCGGCCCAAGAGACCCAGTACTTC CASSLGRGSAQETQYF
TRBJ1-5 NA NA TRBV6-5 TGTGCCAGCAGTTCACGACCTCACCCGGGTCAGCCCCAGCATTTT CASSSRPHPGQPQHF
TRBJ1-1 NA TRBD1 TRBV9 TGTGCCAGCAGCTTACAGGGGTGGGACACTGAAGCTTTCTTT CASSLQGWDTEAFF
TRBJ2-2 NA NA TRBV5-4 TGTGCCAGCAGCCCGCGAAGGGGACAAAACACCGGGGAGCTGTTTTTT CASSPRRGQNTGELFF
TRBJ1-2 NA TRBD1 TRBV6-5 TGTGCCAGCAGTTTCGAACCGGGACAGAACTATGGCTACACCTTC CASSFEPGQNYGYTF
TRBJ1-5 NA TRBD1 TRBV10-3 TGTGCCATCAACGCCCCAAGGGCGGAGTGGGGTGACAGGGCGAAGCCCCACAATCAGCCCCAGCATTTT CAINAPRAEWGDRAKPHNQPQHF
TRBJ1-5 few NA TRBV19 TGTGCCAGTAGTATAGGACAGGCCCTCAATCAGCCCCAGCATTTT CASSIGQALNQPQHF
TRBJ2-5 once NA TRBV20-1 TGCAGTGCTGCTAGCGCGGAGACCCAGTACTTC CSAASAETQYF
TRBJ1-6 NA NA TRBV6-1 TGTGCCAGCAGTGGCAGGGAAGGGGCGGTAGAGTCACCCCTCCACTTT CASSGREGAVESPLHF
TRBJ1-3 once NA TRBV5-6 TGTGCCAGCAGCAGGGCGGACACAGCTGGAAACACCATATATTTT CASSRADTAGNTIYF
TRBJ2-1 NA NA TRBV4-1 TGCGCCAGCAGCCAGCTCGGCAGGGCCGAGACCAATGAGCAGTTCTTC CASSQLGRAETNEQFF
TRBJ2-2 NA NA TRBV6-2/TRBV6-3 TGTGCCAGCAGTCAAGAACAGGGTCTCGGCACCGGGGAGCTGTTTTTT CASSQEQGLGTGELFF
TRBJ1-2 NA NA TRBV4-1 TGCGCCAGCAGCCAATGGGGAGGGCCTGATGGCTACACCTTC CASSQWGGPDGYTF
TRBJ2-1 NA NA TRBV7-9 TGTGCCAGCAGCTTAGCCTTTAGTAGCTCCTACAATGAGCAGTTCTTC CASSLAFSSSYNEQFF
TRBJ2-1 NA NA TRBV4-1 TGCGCCAGCAGCTACGGTGGGCCCTACAATGAGCAGTTCTTC CASSYGGPYNEQFF